The 31 T cell receptor beta chains listed next were all sequenced from one sample in a study of PD-1 blockade in classical Hodgkin lymphoma. TCRdb's table, derived via immunoSEQ multiplex PCR, lists solely in-frame clones and lacks some. This table holds about 37,000 clones, over 60% found once. All patients relapsed after autologous stem cell transplantation, and brentuximab vedotin exposure varied. Here the sequenced sample was peripheral blood mononuclear cells (PBMCs), taken before the second cycle of nivolumab. These receptors all come from a human donor with classical Hodgkin lymphoma.

This clone was recorded a few times. The chain carries TRBV7-2 and TRBJ1-4; D unresolved. This CDR3 has 13 amino acids. V lost 1 base and J lost 8, with 8 bases in between. CDR1 SGHTA and CDR2 FQGNSA come from the germline V gene. CDR3 nucleotide sequence: TGTGCCAGCAGCTTAGGAGGAAGGGAAAAACTGTTTTTT. Translation gives CASSLGGREKLFF.

The chain joins TRBV2 to TRBJ2-2; TRBD1 matches 11 bases. CDR1 SNHLY and CDR2 FYNNEI come from the germline V gene. V shed 10 bases, J shed 6 bases, and the junction held 13 bases outside the gene matches. This CDR3 comprises 16 residues. CDR3 sequence: CAIRPRDRGFAGELFF. The CDR3 nucleotides read TGTGCCATCCGCCCCCGGGACAGGGGGTTCGCCGGGGAGCTGTTTTTT.

This chain links TRBV6-6 with TRBJ1-1; D call uncertain. The CDR3 has 14 amino acids. Germline-derived CDR1 and CDR2 are MNHNY and SVGAGI (reference sequence). The V end lost 6 bases, the J end lost 5 bases, and 16 bases lay between the germline ends. CDR3 region: CASSPWGGKTEAFF. The CDR3 DNA sequence: TGTGCCAGCAGCCCCTGGGGAGGAAAGACTGAAGCTTTCTTT.

The CDR3 DNA reads TGTGCCACCTCGAGCGTTTTTAGCAATCAGCCCCAGCATTTT. This encodes CATSSVFSNQPQHF. V usage is TRBV19 and J usage is TRBJ1-5; the D is unclear. The ends were cut back, 10 bases at V and 0 bases at J, with 13 bases in the middle. There are 14 residues in the CDR3. Germline assignment: CDR1 LNHDA and CDR2 SQIVND (reference sequence).

The CDR3 sequence is CASSVTSGGYNEQFF. CDR3 nucleotide sequence: TGTGCCAGCAGCGTCACTAGCGGGGGGTACAATGAGCAGTTCTTC. The J gene is TRBJ2-1, the V gene TRBV11-2, with 12 bases matching TRBD2. Germline CDR1 reads SGHAT; CDR2 reads FQNNGV. The CDR3 contains 15 residues. The J segment lost 4 bases and the V segment lost 5 bases, leaving 3 bases of the junction unmatched.

This sequence joins TRBV11-1 and TRBJ1-2; 7 nucleotides line up with TRBD1. Germline V lookup: CDR1 SGHAT, CDR2 FQDESV (reference sequence). The CDR3 is 16 residues long. Germline trimming cut 0 bases from V and 6 bases from J; bases unmatched to any gene: 10. For the CDR3, the DNA is TGTGCCAGCAGCTTAGCGCCGACAGGGACGGTCGATGGCTACACCTTC. Protein product: CASSLAPTGTVDGYTF.

The chain combines TRBV4-1 with TRBJ1-1, with D hard to call. The CDR3 extends over 13 amino acids. Germline-derived CDR1 and CDR2 are MGHRA and YSYEKL. Trimming removed 1 base from V and 4 bases from J, with 7 bases in between. For the CDR3, the DNA is TGCGCCAGCAGCCAAGTCCGGGGCACTGAAGCTTTCTTT. Its protein product is CASSQVRGTEAFF.

The chain employs TRBV11-2 and TRBJ2-2, with TRBD1 matching over 8 bases. The CDR3 contains 14 residues. V was pared by 5 bases and J by 6 bases, with 5 bases of the junction left unmatched. Germline V lookup: CDR1 SGHAT, CDR2 FQNNGV. For the CDR3, the DNA is TGTGCCAGCAGCGTAAGACAGGGGTCCGGGGAGCTGTTTTTT. Encoded protein: CASSVRQGSGELFF.

The chain joins TRBV11-2 to TRBJ1-4, with TRBD1 as a possible D gene (5 bases). Per the germline V gene, CDR1 is SGHAT and CDR2 is FQNNGV. Trimming removed 1 base from V and 0 bases from J, with 15 bases in between. CDR3 size: 18 residues. The CDR3 region has the DNA TGTGCCAGCAGCTTAGGAGGCAGGGTATTCGCAACTAATGAAAAACTGTTTTTT. Translated: CASSLGGRVFATNEKLFF.

This chain uses TRBV30 with TRBJ2-5; TRBD2 matches 7 bases. The CDR3 totals 13 residues. With 0 bases clipped from V and 5 bases from J, the junction kept 3 bases outside the gene matches. Germline V CDR1 and CDR2: GTSNPN, SVGIG (reference sequence). The CDR3, as DNA: TGTGCCTGGAGTGTAACTAGCGAGGAGACCCAGTACTTC. Translated, it gives CAWSVTSEETQYF.

The J gene is TRBJ2-3, the V gene TRBV9; D not certain. The CDR3 runs 12 residues. V was trimmed by 4 bases and J by 5 bases, leaving 8 bases between them. Per the germline V gene, CDR1 is SGDLS and CDR2 is YYNGEE. CDR3 in amino acids: CASSQGLDTQYF. CDR3 nucleotide sequence: TGTGCCAGCAGCCAAGGGCTAGATACGCAGTATTTT.

V and J are TRBV7-8 and TRBJ2-3, with 11 bases identical to TRBD2. Trimming cost V 1 base and J 2 bases; bases outside gene matches: 5. The CDR3 totals 17 residues. The germline V gene has CDR1 SGHVS and CDR2 FQNEAQ. In DNA form, the CDR3 reads TGTGCCAGCAGCTTAGGAGCTAGCGGGGGGTTCACAGATACGCAGTATTTT. Translating it yields CASSLGASGGFTDTQYF.

J is TRBJ1-1 and V is TRBV5-1, with TRBD1 as a possible D gene (5 bases). This CDR3 region has 14 residues. Trimming left V 3 bases short and J 5 bases short, with 14 bases between. Germline V gives CDR1 SGHRS, CDR2 YFSETQ. The CDR3 is CASSSAGPVTEAFF. Here the CDR3 DNA reads TGCGCCAGCAGCTCGGCGGGGCCGGTGACTGAAGCTTTCTTT.

This clone was observed a few times. The V call is TRBV4-2, the J call TRBJ2-4; no reliable D call. The CDR3 runs 16 residues. V was clipped by 3 bases and J by 7 bases, with 19 bases between them. Germline V gene lookup returns CDR1 LGHNA and CDR2 YNFKEQ. The CDR3 loop is CASSQDDRMEWNIQYF. CDR3 nucleotides: TGTGCCAGCAGCCAGGACGACCGGATGGAGTGGAACATTCAGTACTTC.

The V gene is TRBV6-6, the J gene TRBJ1-4; 7 nucleotides line up with TRBD1. Per the germline V gene, CDR1 is MNHNY and CDR2 is SVGAGI (reference sequence). CDR3 length: 16 residues. V lost 0 bases to trimming and J lost 4 bases; unmatched junction nucleotides: 5. This CDR3 is CASSYSIGTVNEKLFF. The CDR3 DNA reads TGTGCCAGCAGTTACTCGATAGGGACAGTTAATGAAAAACTGTTTTTT.

The gene calls are TRBV4-3 and TRBJ2-5, with 9 bases lining up with TRBD2. Germline V gene sequence: CDR1 LGHNA, CDR2 YSLEER. The ends lost 0 bases at V and 6 bases at J; junction bases unmatched: 11. The CDR3 runs to 17 residues. CDR3 loop: CASSQEGGLAGSQTQYF. The CDR3 nucleotides are TGCGCCAGCAGCCAAGAGGGAGGCCTAGCGGGGTCCCAGACCCAGTACTTC.

The J gene is TRBJ2-5, the V gene TRBV4-2; D might be TRBD2 (6 bases). TRBJ2-7 matches the DNA end more closely, so the J call is doubtful. Germline CDR1 LGHNA, CDR2 YNFKEQ. The CDR3 length is 16 residues. CDR3 in amino acids: CASSQVTGDGSYEQYF. For the CDR3, the DNA is TGTGCCAGCAGCCAAGTAACGGGGGACGGCTCCTACGAGCAGTACTTC.

The chain has TRBV6-5 and TRBJ2-2; D unclear. Germline CDR1 MNHEY, CDR2 SVGAGI. V was cut by 4 bases and J by 0 bases, with 12 bases left in between. There are 16 residues in the CDR3. The CDR3 region has the DNA TGTGCCAGCAGTTCACAGACCCATACGAACACCGGGGAGCTGTTTTTT. Protein: CASSSQTHTNTGELFF.

This sequence joins TRBV4-3 and TRBJ1-1; TRBD1 aligns across 9 bases. Germline CDR1 is LGHNA and CDR2 is YSLEER. The CDR3 has 15 residues. The V segment lost 4 bases and the J segment 8 bases; nucleotides outside the gene matches: 11. The CDR3 DNA is TGCGCCAGCAGCCCGGGGACAGGGTCGATGAGGGAAGCTTTCTTT. Its protein product is CASSPGTGSMREAFF.

The chain carries TRBV25-1 and TRBJ1-2, with TRBD1 matching over 10 bases. Germline values: CDR1 MGHDK, CDR2 SYGVNS. The CDR3 is 13 amino acids. The J segment lost 5 bases and the V segment lost 6 bases, leaving 3 bases of the junction unmatched. CDR3 in DNA: TGTGCCAGCAGCCCGGGACAGGGGTATGGCTACACCTTC. As protein: CASSPGQGYGYTF.

The chain couples TRBV7-6 to TRBJ1-3, with D perhaps TRBD1 (6 bases). This CDR3 region has 13 residues. Germline-derived CDR1 and CDR2 are SGHVS and FNYEAQ. The V gene lost 3 bases and the J gene lost 7 bases, with 10 bases spanning the gap. The CDR3 nucleotides are TGTGCCAGCAGCTTGGCAGGGGCGAACACCATATATTTT. Translated: CASSLAGANTIYF. The full variable domain, with the rest looked up from reference TRBV7-6 and TRBJ1-3, is GAGVSQSPRYKVTKRGQDVALRCDPISGHVSLYWYRQALGQGPEFLTYFNYEAQQDKSGLPNDRFSAERPEGSISTLTIQRTEQRDSAMYRCASSLAGANTIYFGEGSWLTVV.

CDR3: CARNFRGMDRDTGELFF. DNA for the CDR3: TGTGCCAGGAACTTTAGGGGTATGGACAGGGACACCGGGGAGCTGTTTTTT. V gene TRBV27 combines with J gene TRBJ2-2, with 8 bases aligning to TRBD1. CDR3 length: 17 amino acids. Germline assignment: CDR1 MNHEY and CDR2 SMNVEV (reference sequence). Unmatched junction bases numbered 15, after V lost 9 bases and J lost 3 bases.

The CDR3 sequence: CASSQDGTRTDTQYF. CDR3 nucleotides: TGCGCCAGCAGCCAAGATGGCACCCGCACAGATACGCAGTATTTT. The chain is built from TRBV4-3 and TRBJ2-3; D unresolved. V lost 0 bases and J 1 base, leaving 8 bases between the germline ends. CDR3 length: 15 amino acids. Germline V gene lookup returns CDR1 LGHNA and CDR2 YSLEER.

This chain uses TRBV5-4 with TRBJ1-1; D is unresolved. V was trimmed by 1 base and J by 8 bases, leaving 12 bases between them. The CDR3 has 13 residues. The V gene's germline CDR1 is SGHNT and CDR2 YYREEE (reference sequence). CDR3 in DNA: TGTGCCAGCAGCTTGTTTGGAAGGCTCGAAGCTTTCTTT. Translating it yields CASSLFGRLEAFF.

DNA for the CDR3: TGTGCCAGCAGTTTTTTGGAGGGAAGCAATCAGCCCCAGCATTTT. Translation gives CASSFLEGSNQPQHF. This chain links TRBV28 with TRBJ1-5; D remains ambiguous. The CDR3 spans 15 residues. In germline, CDR1 is MDHEN, CDR2 SYDVKM. V lost 3 bases to trimming and J lost 1 base, with 10 bases between them.

The gene calls are TRBV6-5 and TRBJ2-7; tentatively, D is TRBD1 or TRBD2 (5 bases each). V was clipped by 6 bases and J by 8 bases, with 17 bases between them. The V gene's germline CDR1 is MNHEY and CDR2 SVGAGI. CDR3 length: 13 amino acids. The CDR3 DNA follows: TGTGCCAGCAGCTTGGGGACGGAGAGGAAGCAGTACTTC. It yields the protein CASSLGTERKQYF.

This clone was picked up a small number of times. The chain has TRBV30 and TRBJ2-5; no clear D gene. This CDR3 has 13 amino acids. Trimming removed 5 bases at V and 0 bases at J, with 10 bases between. Germline CDR1 GTSNPN, CDR2 SVGIG (reference sequence). This CDR3 reads CAWGYEDQETQYF. The CDR3 bases are TGTGCCTGGGGGTACGAGGACCAAGAGACCCAGTACTTC.

The chain couples TRBV2 to TRBJ2-1; D is uncertain. The V and J ends lost 1 base and 7 bases respectively, with 14 bases between them. The germline gives CDR1 SNHLY, CDR2 FYNNEI. This CDR3 comprises 15 residues. CDR3 protein: CASSEGLMLVNEQFF. CDR3 nucleotides: TGTGCCAGCAGTGAAGGGCTGATGCTGGTTAATGAGCAGTTCTTC.

The rearrangement uses TRBV7-9 and TRBJ2-7; D remains unclear. Germline V gene data show CDR1 as SEHNR and CDR2 as FQNEAQ (reference sequence). V lost 5 bases and J 2 bases, leaving 10 bases between the germline ends. This CDR3 is 13 amino acids long. The CDR3 spells CASSHWAPYEQYF. In DNA form, the CDR3 reads TGTGCCAGCAGCCATTGGGCCCCCTACGAGCAGTACTTC. The variable domain in full, with the rest retrieved from reference TRBV7-9 and TRBJ2-7, is DTGVSQNPRHKITKRGQNVTFRCDPISEHNRLYWYRQTLGQGPEFLTYFQNEAQLEKSRLLSDRFSAERPKGSFSTLEIQRTEQGDSAMYLCASSHWAPYEQYFGPGTRLTVT.

This chain joins TRBV18 and TRBJ1-5, with TRBD1 as a possible D gene (6 bases). Deletions cut 1 base from V and 6 bases from J, with 13 bases between. CDR1 KGHSH and CDR2 LQKENI come from the germline V gene. CDR3 length equals 15 residues. The DNA for the CDR3 is TGTGCCAGCTCACCACAATGGGGGGCCGGTCAGCCCCAGCATTTT. It codes for CASSPQWGAGQPQHF.

The V and J genes are TRBV5-6 and TRBJ2-5; D not certain. Trimming removed 0 bases from V and 5 bases from J, with 8 bases in between. The CDR3 extends over 13 amino acids. CDR1 is SGHDT and CDR2 is YYEEEE in the germline V gene. CDR3 bases: TGTGCCAGCAGCTTGGACCGAGCCGAGACCCAGTACTTC. Translating gives CASSLDRAETQYF.